Given below is one T cell receptor beta chain in context. The antigen remains unidentified. Donors showed nominal health when sampled, although they likely had unrecorded immune exposures. Between the trimmed V and J ends, which lost 4 bases and 0 bases, there was a span of 9 bases. Germline loops: CDR1 KGHSH, CDR2 LQKENI. This CDR3 spans 14 amino acids. This record comes from a study of cytomegalovirus exposure and HLA in healthy donors. As for the study in general: Among the 350 to 500 donors who were genotyped, about 80% fell in the genetic ancestry cluster that is associated with self-reported Caucasian donors. Findings and limits, study-wide: In a later analysis, HLA-associated beta chains showed higher expansion and lower generation probabilities than comparable chains. The classifier reportedly diagnosed cytomegalovirus status with high specificity and sensitivity.

The PCR had 60 Vbeta and 13 Jbeta primers. Some clones are missing from TCRdb's copy, which holds only in-frame ones; the method was immunoSEQ multiplex PCR. The sample consists of about 160,000 clones, around 78% of them appearing once. Source material: PBMCs. The rearrangement uses TRBV18 and TRBJ1-1; D is uncertain. This receptor was obtained from a woman between 45 and 65 years old in good health and CMV-seropositive. CDR3 nucleotides: TGTGCCAGCTCACGTGCGGCAGTGAACACTGAAGCTTTCTTT. It specifies CASSRAAVNTEAFF.